Listed below are T cell receptor beta chains from one sample, sequenced in a study of blood T cell repertoires in COVID-19. The table came from immunoSEQ multiplex PCR; TCRdb's copy has only in-frame clones and leaves some out. The top ten clones hold around 3% of a sample with a few hundred thousand clones, about 88% of them seen once. The sequencing sample was made of peripheral blood. The receptors here all came from a man in his fifties or sixties with acute or convalescent COVID-19. The CDR3 runs from the conserved cysteine through the conserved F or W. D genes are given only for firm matches. Not all rows give a size; the values are once, few, many and, for expanded clones, a class.

size | J | D | V | DNA | CDR3
- | TRBJ2-3 | - | TRBV5-1 | TGCGCCAGCACCCTAAGCACAGATACGCAGTATTTT | CASTLSTDTQYF
- | TRBJ1-3 | - | TRBV30 | TGTGCCTGGAGTGCCAGTAAATCTGGAAACACCATATATTTT | CAWSASKSGNTIYF
- | TRBJ2-7 | TRBD1 | TRBV29-1 | TGCAGCGTTGGTGACAGGGGCCTGCTGGGGCAGTACTTC | CSVGDRGLLGQYF
- | TRBJ2-5 | TRBD2 | TRBV6-4 | TGTGCCAACCCGAGTCAGGGACTAGATTTATGGGAGACCCAGTACTTC | CANPSQGLDLWETQYF
- | TRBJ2-3 | - | TRBV14 | TGTGCCAGCAGCCAAGATCGGGGTTCAGATACGCAGTATTTT | CASSQDRGSDTQYF
- | TRBJ2-3 | TRBD1 | TRBV5-1 | TGCGCCAGCAGCCATGGACAGGGGAAGACCGCAGATACGCAGTATTTT | CASSHGQGKTADTQYF
- | TRBJ2-7 | TRBD1 | TRBV30 | TGTGCCTGGAGTGTAAGGGGACAGGGGGCTAAGAACGAGCAGTACTTC | CAWSVRGQGAKNEQYF
once | TRBJ1-4 | TRBD1 | TRBV30 | TGTGCCTGGAGTTCGCCCTCTACAGGGGGGGGCAAAAAACTGTTTTTT | CAWSSPSTGGGKKLFF
- | TRBJ1-3 | - | TRBV18 | TGTGCCAGCTCTTGGGGCAGAGAAAAGCCAAGCTCTGGAAACACCATATATTTT | CASSWGREKPSSGNTIYF
- | TRBJ2-7 | - | TRBV29-1 | TGCAGCGTTGAAGATCGGGACTACGAGCAGTACTTC | CSVEDRDYEQYF
- | TRBJ2-1 | TRBD2 | TRBV5-4 | TGTGCCAGCAGCACCCTAGCGGGGGCTTACAATGAGCAGTTCTTC | CASSTLAGAYNEQFF
- | TRBJ2-7 | - | TRBV11-2 | TGTGCCAGCAGCGCCAGCTACGAGCAGTACTTC | CASSASYEQYF
- | TRBJ2-1 | TRBD1 | TRBV5-6 | TGTGCCAGCAGCAGCAGGGGGCGCCCCTACAATGAGCAGTTCTTC | CASSSRGRPYNEQFF
- | TRBJ2-5 | TRBD1 | TRBV5-4 | TGTGCCAGCAGACCCCAGGGGGCGCAAGAGACCCAGTACTTC | CASRPQGAQETQYF
- | TRBJ2-1 | - | TRBV7-3 | TGTGCCAGCAGCTTAAGGGGGGACAGAAGCTCCTACAATGAGCAGTTCTTC | CASSLRGDRSSYNEQFF
- | TRBJ2-2 | - | TRBV6-5 | TGTGCCAGCAGTACCGGGATAAACACCGGGGAGCTGTTTTTT | CASSTGINTGELFF
- | TRBJ1-2 | TRBD1 | TRBV7-8 | TGTGCCAGCAGCTTACCCGGACAGGGGGCGATGGATAATGGCTACACCTTC | CASSLPGQGAMDNGYTF
- | TRBJ1-2 | TRBD1 | TRBV6-6 | TGTGCCAGCAGTTCCCAGGGGGCGGGTGGCTACACCTTC | CASSSQGAGGYTF
- | TRBJ1-5 | TRBD1 | TRBV6-6 | TGTGCCAGCAGTTCGGACAGGGGGAGCAATCAGCCCCAGCATTTT | CASSSDRGSNQPQHF
- | TRBJ1-1 | - | TRBV5-1 | TGCGCCAGCAGCTTGGGAGCCACTGAAGCTTTCTTT | CASSLGATEAFF
- | TRBJ2-3 | - | TRBV6-5 | TGTGCCAGCAGTTACGGTCGGGGGGCTTTTACGCAGTATTTT | CASSYGRGAFTQYF
- | TRBJ2-3 | TRBD1 | TRBV7-8 | TGTGCCAGCAGCCCCACCCGGGGACAGGGGGCAGATACGCAGTATTTT | CASSPTRGQGADTQYF
- | TRBJ2-3 | TRBD1 | TRBV6-4 | TGTGCCAGCAGTGACAGGACAGGCCGAGGACGAGATACGCAGTATTTT | CASSDRTGRGRDTQYF
once | TRBJ2-7 | TRBD1 | TRBV7-6 | TGTGCCAGCAGCACCACCGGGACAGGGACCTACGAGCAGTACTTC | CASSTTGTGTYEQYF